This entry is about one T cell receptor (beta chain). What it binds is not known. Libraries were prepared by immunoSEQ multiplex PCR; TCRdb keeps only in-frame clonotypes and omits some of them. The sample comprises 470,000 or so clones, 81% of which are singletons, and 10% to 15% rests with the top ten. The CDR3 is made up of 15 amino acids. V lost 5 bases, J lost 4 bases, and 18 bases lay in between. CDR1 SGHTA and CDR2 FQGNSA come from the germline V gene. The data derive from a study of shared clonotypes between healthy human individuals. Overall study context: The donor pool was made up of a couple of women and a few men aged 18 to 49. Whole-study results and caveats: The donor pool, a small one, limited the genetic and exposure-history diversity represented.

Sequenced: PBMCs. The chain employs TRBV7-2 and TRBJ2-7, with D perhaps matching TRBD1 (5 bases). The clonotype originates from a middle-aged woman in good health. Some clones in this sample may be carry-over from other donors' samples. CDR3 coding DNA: TGTGCCAGCAGCCCCGACCCACAAAAGGGGTACGAGCAGTACTTC. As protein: CASSPDPQKGYEQYF.